The rows below give T cell receptor beta chains drawn from one sample of a study of T cell responses to AZD1222 COVID-19 vaccine. The assay was immunoSEQ multiplex PCR, and TCRdb's table has in-frame clones only and misses some. The sample gives over 120,000 clones, roughly 92% of which show up once; roughly 1.8% is in the top ten. The sequencing used peripheral blood, collected on day 0 of AZD1222 vaccination. These receptors were obtained from an adult in good health. CDR3s include the opening cysteine and the closing phenylalanine or tryptophan. The D gene is left open where the match is weak. Size values are once, few and many counts, or a class for expanded clones, and some rows have none.

abundance	j_gene	d_gene	v_gene	CDR3nt	CDR3aa
NA	TRBJ1-1	NA	TRBV7-8	TGTGCCAGCAGCTATTGGCGTGGGGCTGAAGCTTTCTTT	CASSYWRGAEAFF
NA	TRBJ2-6	NA	TRBV7-9	TGTGCCAGCAGCCCCGACATTGGGGGCCCTAGGGTCCTGACTTTC	CASSPDIGGPRVLTF
NA	TRBJ2-1	NA	TRBV30	TGTGCCTGGAGGACGGCGGCCTATTATGAGCAGTTCTTC	CAWRTAAYYEQFF
NA	TRBJ2-7	NA	TRBV11-1	TGTGCCAGCAGCTTATTACCCGGGAGTCCCTCCTACGAGCAGTACTTC	CASSLLPGSPSYEQYF
NA	TRBJ2-7	NA	TRBV30	TGTGCCTGGAGTGTTGGTTCCAGGAACTCCTACGAGCAGTACTTC	CAWSVGSRNSYEQYF
NA	TRBJ1-1	NA	TRBV29-1	TGCAGCGTTGAGAACACCGAGAACACTGAAGCTTTCTTT	CSVENTENTEAFF
NA	TRBJ2-7	TRBD1	TRBV30	TGTGCCTGGAGTGTAGGGACAGGGCGGGACGAGCAGTACTTC	CAWSVGTGRDEQYF
NA	TRBJ2-3	NA	TRBV4-1	TGCGCCAGCAGCCAAGCGGGAGATACGCAGTATTTT	CASSQAGDTQYF
NA	TRBJ1-5	NA	TRBV28	TGTGCCAGCACCCGGACCCTAGGTCGCCCCCAGCATTTT	CASTRTLGRPQHF
NA	TRBJ2-1	TRBD2	TRBV4-2	TGTGCCAGCAGCCCTCTAGGACTAGCGGGACGGAATGAGCAGTTCTTC	CASSPLGLAGRNEQFF
once	TRBJ1-1	NA	TRBV7-9	TGTGCCAGCAGCTCTGACTACTACACTGAAGCTTTCTTT	CASSSDYYTEAFF
NA	TRBJ2-7	NA	TRBV13	TGTGCCAGCAGCCTAACAACAGCCTCCTACGAGCAGTACTTC	CASSLTTASYEQYF
NA	TRBJ1-1	NA	TRBV19	TGTGCCAGTAGTCCATGGACAGCTACGAACACTGAAGCTTTCTTT	CASSPWTATNTEAFF
NA	TRBJ1-6	TRBD1	TRBV28	TGTGCCAGCAGTTTAACAGGGGAGAGTTCACCCCTCCACTTT	CASSLTGESSPLHF
NA	TRBJ1-6	NA	TRBV28	TGTGCCAGCATAAGGGAGAGGGAGAATTCACCCCTCCACTTT	CASIRERENSPLHF
NA	TRBJ2-1	NA	TRBV6-5	TGTGCCAGCAGTTATGCGGGCAATGAGCAGTTCTTC	CASSYAGNEQFF
once	TRBJ1-5	NA	TRBV5-1	TGCGCCAGCAGCTTGCAGGGGTCTCAGCCCCAGCATTTT	CASSLQGSQPQHF
NA	TRBJ2-7	NA	TRBV5-5	TGTGCCAGCAGCTTGGTGGGGGGCAGTAGCTACGAGCAGTACTTC	CASSLVGGSSYEQYF
NA	TRBJ2-4	NA	TRBV7-9	TGTGCCAGCAGCCACAGGGCCATAGAAAACATTCAGTACTTC	CASSHRAIENIQYF
NA	TRBJ1-5	NA	TRBV28	TGTGCCAGCAGTTATGAACACAGCCCCAAAGGAACTAGCAATCAGCCCCAGCATTTT	CASSYEHSPKGTSNQPQHF
NA	TRBJ1-6	NA	TRBV6-5	TGTGCCAGCAGTAACGCCGGGACGGGCAATTCACCCCTCCACTTT	CASSNAGTGNSPLHF
NA	TRBJ1-2	NA	TRBV28	TGTGCCAGCAGTTTATCTGGAAGGGGGTACTCTGGCTACACCTTC	CASSLSGRGYSGYTF
NA	TRBJ1-6	NA	TRBV5-6	TGTGCCAGCAGCTTGTACGGCGGATGGGAATCACCCCTCCACTTT	CASSLYGGWESPLHF
NA	TRBJ1-2	TRBD1	TRBV5-4	TGTGCCAGCAGCTACGACAGGGGCTATGGCTACACCTTC	CASSYDRGYGYTF
NA	TRBJ2-3	TRBD1	TRBV20-1	TGCAGTGCTAGTCCACCGCCGGGACAGCCCCTCGCTAACACAGATACGCAGTATTTT	CSASPPPGQPLANTDTQYF
NA	TRBJ2-5	NA	TRBV15	TGTGCCACCAGCAGAGATCTCGCGGGACTCCAAGAGACCCAGTACTTC	CATSRDLAGLQETQYF
once	TRBJ1-6	NA	TRBV28	TGTGCCAGCAGCAGCCAGGGGAGGTACTCCTATAATTCACCCCTCCACTTT	CASSSQGRYSYNSPLHF
NA	TRBJ2-7	NA	TRBV11-2	TGTGCCAGCAGCTCTCTCGACAGAGCCTACGAGCAGTACTTC	CASSSLDRAYEQYF
NA	TRBJ2-7	TRBD1	TRBV6-6	TGTGCCAGCAGTAGTTCCGGGACAGGGCCCTACGAGCAGTACTTC	CASSSSGTGPYEQYF
once	TRBJ2-7	NA	TRBV13	TGTGCCAGCAGCTTAGGCCACTCAGAACGTTACGAGCAGTACTTC	CASSLGHSERYEQYF
NA	TRBJ1-3	NA	TRBV5-6	TGTGCCAGCAGGGTAACGGGGGCTGGAAACACCATATATTTT	CASRVTGAGNTIYF
once	TRBJ2-3	NA	TRBV13	TGTGCCAGCAGCTTCGATCGGGCCCGTCTGGGGACAGATACGCAGTATTTT	CASSFDRARLGTDTQYF
NA	TRBJ2-6	NA	TRBV7-9	TGTGCCAGCAGCTTAGTTCTCTGGGGGGCTGGGGCCAACGTCCTGACTTTC	CASSLVLWGAGANVLTF
NA	TRBJ2-2	NA	TRBV11-3	TGTGCCAGCAGCTTAGATTTTTCGAGGGGGGGCACCGGGGAGCTGTTTTTT	CASSLDFSRGGTGELFF
once	TRBJ1-1	TRBD1	TRBV5-4	TGTGCCAGCAGCCTAGGACAGGCCCGAGACACTGAAGCTTTCTTT	CASSLGQARDTEAFF
NA	TRBJ2-7	NA	TRBV5-4	TGTGCCAGCAGCAACCGGGACGGCTCCTACGAGCAGTACTTC	CASSNRDGSYEQYF
once	TRBJ2-1	TRBD2	TRBV19	TGTGCCACGTCCTGGGGGAGGGCCGGCGATGAGCAGTTCTTC	CATSWGRAGDEQFF
NA	TRBJ2-6	TRBD2	TRBV19	TGTGCCAGTAGTATGCAGCGGGAGTCCTCTGGGGCCAACGTCCTGACTTTC	CASSMQRESSGANVLTF
NA	TRBJ1-3	NA	TRBV4-2	TGTGCCAGCAGCCTCCTACCGACAGCCCTCTCTGGAAACACCATATATTTT	CASSLLPTALSGNTIYF
NA	TRBJ1-1	NA	TRBV29-1	TGCAGCGCCTCAAAGAGGGAGGGCACTGAAGCTTTCTTT	CSASKREGTEAFF